One and the same sample provided the 4 T cell receptor beta chains below, sequenced in a study of blood T cell repertoires in COVID-19 (dated by TCRdb to 2018 to 2020). Libraries were made using the immunoSEQ multiplex PCR assay. In its TCRdb copy, this immuneACCESS table keeps in-frame sequences only and misses some clones. Where compared with another copy, unresolved V genes explain less than half of these, and the others have no known cause. This sample is represented by approximately 73,000 clones; around nine tenths of them were singletons. Roughly 1.9% of the sample comes from the top ten. Sequenced sample: peripheral blood. Receptor source: an older woman with acute or convalescent COVID-19.

The chain links TRBV4-2 to TRBJ2-2; 9 bases fit TRBD1. V was pared by 2 bases and J by 4 bases, with 8 bases of the junction left unmatched. The CDR3 is 17 amino acids. Germline CDR1 reads LGHNA; CDR2 reads YNFKEQ. As DNA, the CDR3 is TGTGCCAGCAGCCAACTCACCGGGACAGGGACCACCGGGGAGCTGTTTTTT. This translates into CASSQLTGTGTTGELFF.

The genes are TRBV6-4 and TRBJ2-3, with TRBD2 matching over 8 bases. With V trimmed by 2 bases and J by 0 bases, 10 bases remained unmatched. The CDR3 spans 18 residues. Germline V gene data show CDR1 as MRHNA and CDR2 as SNTAGT. This CDR3 reads CASSDPGLVRASTDTQYF. The CDR3 nucleotides are TGTGCCAGCAGTGACCCGGGACTAGTTCGCGCTAGCACAGATACGCAGTATTTT.

V is TRBV28 and J is TRBJ1-2; D perhaps matches TRBD1 (5 bases). Trimming removed 8 bases at V and 0 bases at J, with 10 bases between. This CDR3 has 13 amino acids. Germline values: CDR1 MDHEN, CDR2 SYDVKM. CDR3 amino acids: CASVGGANYGYTF. The CDR3 coding sequence is TGTGCCAGCGTAGGAGGGGCTAACTATGGCTACACCTTC.

This chain uses TRBV21-1 with TRBJ2-4; the table's TRBD2 call for D was not verified on the DNA. TRBV21-1 is a known pseudogene. The CDR3 totals 16 residues. The CDR3 bases are TGTGCCAGCAGCCAAGATCTTCTCTTTTCGGGGAACATTCAGTACTTC. It is translated as CASSQDLLFSGNIQYF.